This T cell receptor beta chain appears in the sequencing data of a study of blood T cell repertoires in COVID-19. Study details: COVID-19 samples from acute and convalescent phases originated in the United States, Italy and Spain.

Germline V gene sequence: CDR1 SGHTA, CDR2 FQGNSA. The CDR3 is 15 amino acids. Trimming cost V 0 bases and J 11 bases, with 14 bases left between them. The table lists this clone with a count of one. Two negative PCRs, clearance, or symptom resolution had been documented for recovered Cohort 3 donors. In the source study's methods: Amplification of reference gene primers was used by the study to estimate nucleated cell counts. TCRdb's copy holds only in-frame clones and misses some; the assay was immunoSEQ multiplex PCR. From that table come the V and J calls and clone size; the DNA was used to work out D and trimming. This table holds more than 150,000 clones, roughly 83% found once.

Sequencing input: PBMCs or T cells enriched from blood (not recorded which). This TCR was sampled from a woman in her sixties who had recovered from COVID-19. The chain links TRBV7-2 to TRBJ1-6, with a weak D call TRBD1 (5 bases). CDR3 coding DNA: TGTGCCAGCAGCTTAGCGCCCCGTCCGGGGGCACCCCTCCACTTT. It specifies CASSLAPRPGAPLHF. Filled out from reference TRBV7-2 and TRBJ1-6, the complete variable domain reads GAGVSQSPSNKVTEKGKDVELRCDPISGHTALYWYRQSLGQGLEFLIYFQGNSAPDKSGLPSDRFSAERTGGSVSTLTIQRTQQEDSAVYLCASSLAPRPGAPLHFGNGTRLTVT.